The present TCR beta chain was sequenced within a study of long-term antiretroviral therapy in people with HIV. Before they underwent DNA extraction, samples held 1-10 million cryopreserved PBMC. Assay version v3.0 of immunoSEQ was used, and it was run at survey level. Some clones are missing from TCRdb's copy, which holds only in-frame ones; the method was immunoSEQ multiplex PCR. This sample has 20,000 to 25,000 clones, with around 83% found just once. CDR3 length: 18 residues. Germline CDR1 is KGHSH and CDR2 is LQKENI. V was cut by 2 bases and J by 0 bases, with 18 bases left in between. This clonotype originated in a man aged 50 or older with HIV. V is TRBV18 and J is TRBJ2-3; D uncertain. The sequenced sample was unsorted PBMCs, obtained 0.4 years after starting antiretroviral therapy. The CDR3 region has the DNA TGTGCCAGCTCACCAAGCCAGCTGAATTCCCCTAGCACAGATACGCAGTATTTT. Protein: CASSPSQLNSPSTDTQYF. Filled out from reference TRBV18 and TRBJ2-3, the complete variable domain reads NAGVMQNPRHLVRRRGQEARLRCSPMKGHSHVYWYRQLPEEGLKFMVYLQKENIIDESGMPKERFSAEFPKEGPSILRIQQVVRGDSAAYFCASSPSQLNSPSTDTQYFGPGTRLTVL.